These 20 T cell receptor beta chains came from one sample sequenced in a study of blood T cell repertoires in COVID-19. Sequencing used immunoSEQ multiplex PCR; TCRdb keeps in-frame clones, though not all of them. The table records around 700,000 clones, approximately 90% of them present only once. Sample: peripheral blood. The receptors originated from a woman between 18 and 29 years old with acute or convalescent COVID-19.

This chain joins TRBV6-5 and TRBJ1-2; 7 nucleotides align to TRBD1. The germline V gene encodes CDR1 MNHEY and CDR2 SVGAGI. Trimming removed 2 bases from V and 7 bases from J; junction bases left unmatched: 10. The CDR3 totals 15 residues. CDR3 amino acids: CASSYGEGASSGYTF. The CDR3 bases are TGTGCCAGCAGTTACGGTGAGGGGGCGAGTTCTGGCTACACCTTC.

The J gene is TRBJ2-5, the V gene TRBV9; 8 bases align to TRBD2. With 4 bases clipped from V and 7 bases from J, the junction kept 6 bases outside the gene matches. The CDR3 has 13 residues. CDR1 and CDR2 (germline): SGDLS, YYNGEE. CDR3 residues: CASSFRGGATQYF. The CDR3 DNA reads TGTGCCAGCAGCTTCCGGGGGGGTGCGACCCAGTACTTC.

The chain employs TRBV6-5 and TRBJ1-2, with 9 bases identical to TRBD1. V trimming: 6 bases; J trimming: 8 bases; junction bases outside the gene matches: 10. The germline V gene has CDR1 MNHEY and CDR2 SVGAGI. The CDR3 extends over 14 amino acids. CDR3 DNA sequence: TGTGCCAGCAGCCGGCTCGGGACAGGGAGCGGCTACACCTTC. Translating it yields CASSRLGTGSGYTF.

This clone was recorded only once. The V gene is TRBV4-3, the J gene TRBJ1-2; 8 bases are shared with TRBD1. Germline V gene sequence: CDR1 LGHNA, CDR2 YSLEER. With 6 bases clipped from V and 7 bases from J, the junction kept 13 bases outside the gene matches. CDR3 size: 15 residues. For the CDR3, the DNA is TGCGCCAGCAGTCAGGGAGACCAGGGGGCAGGTGGCTACACCTTC. Translated: CASSQGDQGAGGYTF.

This clone turned up a few times. This sequence joins TRBV29-1 and TRBJ1-3, with 8 bases that match TRBD1. CDR3 length: 14 residues. Germline V CDR1 and CDR2: SQVTM, ANQGSEA. Trimming cost V 3 bases and J 3 bases; bases outside gene matches: 4. The CDR3 spells CSVDRQGSGNTIYF. The CDR3 coding sequence is TGCAGCGTTGATCGACAGGGGAGTGGAAACACCATATATTTT.

The chain uses TRBV7-9 and TRBJ1-6; the D gene is possibly TRBD1 (6 bases). The CDR3 is 16 amino acids. V lost 5 bases and J lost 6, with 17 bases in between. Germline V gives CDR1 SEHNR, CDR2 FQNEAQ (reference sequence). The CDR3, as DNA: TGTGCCAGCAGCCGGACTGGACAGAAACTTAATTCACCCCTCCACTTT. Protein product: CASSRTGQKLNSPLHF.

The V gene is TRBV4-1, the J gene TRBJ1-5; 8 nucleotides agree with TRBD1. This CDR3 is 16 amino acids long. CDR1 is MGHRA, CDR2 YSYEKL, per germline. The trim removed 3 bases at V and 1 base at J, leaving 5 bases unmatched. CDR3 bases: TGCGCCAGCAGCCACGGGACAGGAAACAGCAATCAGCCCCAGCATTTT. Translated: CASSHGTGNSNQPQHF.

The V gene is TRBV5-1, the J gene TRBJ1-2; D possibly corresponds to TRBD1 (5 bases). Looked up from germline, CDR1 is SGHRS and CDR2 is YFSETQ. Trimming took 7 bases from V and 3 from J, leaving 19 bases between them. The CDR3 has 15 amino acids. The CDR3 loop reads CASAPVEVGDYGYTF. CDR3 in DNA: TGCGCCAGCGCCCCCGTTGAGGTAGGGGACTATGGCTACACCTTC.

Of note for this clone: Other DNA sequences of this sample code for an identical CDR3. The V call is TRBV12-3 or TRBV12-4, the J call TRBJ1-2; perhaps TRBD1 as D (6 bases). The V and J ends lost 5 bases and 4 bases respectively, with 11 bases between them. This CDR3 region has 13 residues. CDR3: CASSPDRSYGYTF. The CDR3 region has the DNA TGTGCCAGCAGTCCTGACAGGAGCTATGGCTACACCTTC.

This rearrangement joins TRBV30 to TRBJ1-1; 7 bases agree with TRBD1. V gave up 1 base and J gave up 7 bases; unmatched junction bases: 9. The CDR3 has 14 amino acids. Germline V gene lookup returns CDR1 GTSNPN and CDR2 SVGIG (reference sequence). The CDR3 nucleotides are TGTGCCTGGAGTGACCAGACAGGGCGCAGTGAAGCTTTCTTT. Protein sequence: CAWSDQTGRSEAFF. The whole variable domain, remainder taken from reference TRBV30 and TRBJ1-1, is SQTIHQWPATLVQPVGSPLSLECTVEGTSNPNLYWYRQAAGRGLQLLFYSVGIGQISSEVPQNLSASRPQDRQFILSSKKLLLSDSGFYLCAWSDQTGRSEAFFGQGTRLTVV.

Written as DNA, the CDR3 is TGTGCCAGCAGCCCATTGACCGGGTACTACGAGCAGTACTTC. It is translated as CASSPLTGYYEQYF. The chain is built from TRBV11-1 and TRBJ2-7; D uncertain. The CDR3 covers 14 residues. Per the germline V gene, CDR1 is SGHAT and CDR2 is FQDESV (reference sequence). V was pared by 5 bases and J by 3 bases, with 14 bases between.

The chain has TRBV7-2 and TRBJ2-3; 8 bases align to TRBD2. Germline V gives CDR1 SGHTA, CDR2 FQGNSA. The CDR3 length is 16 residues. J gave up 5 bases and V 5 bases, and 12 bases lay outside the gene matches. CDR3 bases: TGTGCCAGCAGCCCCCGGGCGGGGGGATCCGGAGATACGCAGTATTTT. Its translation: CASSPRAGGSGDTQYF.

The chain has TRBV6-6 and TRBJ1-3, with D possibly matching TRBD1 (5 bases). Germline-derived CDR1 and CDR2 are MNHNY and SVGAGI (reference sequence). Trimming cost V 1 base and J 1 base, with 11 bases left between them. CDR3 size: 16 residues. CDR3 sequence reads: CASSYFEQGSGNTIYF. CDR3 DNA sequence: TGTGCCAGCAGTTACTTCGAGCAGGGTTCTGGAAACACCATATATTTT.

CDR3 sequence: CASSLAGGLYEQYF. DNA for the CDR3: TGTGCCAGCAGCTTAGCGGGGGGACTCTACGAGCAGTACTTC. The rearrangement uses TRBV7-2 and TRBJ2-7, with D possibly TRBD2 on 6 matching bases. Trimming removed 0 bases from V and 3 bases from J, with 9 bases in between. The CDR3 loop spans 14 amino acids. Looked up from germline, CDR1 is SGHTA and CDR2 is FQGNSA.

This clone has a single count. V and J are TRBV6-5 and TRBJ1-1; D call uncertain. This CDR3 is 16 amino acids long. Trimming removed 4 bases at V and 1 base at J, with 16 bases between. Germline CDR1 MNHEY, CDR2 SVGAGI. Here the CDR3 DNA reads TGTGCCAGCAGTTCCTCACTAGAGGATCCGAACACTGAAGCTTTCTTT. Translating gives CASSSSLEDPNTEAFF.

This sequence joins TRBV14 and TRBJ2-2; D gene ambiguous. This CDR3 region has 13 residues. V dropped 4 bases and J dropped 4 bases, with 7 bases sitting between them. Germline CDR1 is SGHDN and CDR2 is FVKESK. This CDR3 reads CASSPQPTGELFF. The CDR3 nucleotides are TGTGCCAGCAGCCCACAGCCCACCGGGGAGCTGTTTTTT.

J is TRBJ1-3 and V is TRBV19, with D maybe TRBD1 (5 bases). This CDR3 has 14 residues. CDR1 is LNHDA, CDR2 SQIVND, per germline (reference sequence). The V gene lost 10 bases and the J gene lost 5 bases, with 18 bases spanning the gap. CDR3: CATHGGERRNTIYF. In DNA form, the CDR3 reads TGTGCCACCCACGGAGGGGAACGGAGAAACACCATATATTTT.

This sequence joins TRBV9 and TRBJ1-6; 8 bases agree with TRBD1. The CDR3 spans 19 residues. Trimming cost V 4 bases and J 0 bases; bases outside gene matches: 12. Germline assignment: CDR1 SGDLS and CDR2 YYNGEE. The CDR3 DNA is TGTGCCAGCAGCTCCCCAAGGGACAGGAAGAGCTCCTATAATTCACCCCTCCACTTT. Translated: CASSSPRDRKSSYNSPLHF.

This clone was observed a handful of times. CDR3 sequence (DNA): TGCAGCGTTGACACGGGGACTTACAATGAGCAGTTCTTC. Amino acid sequence: CSVDTGTYNEQFF. The rearrangement joins TRBV29-1 to TRBJ2-1, with D possibly matching TRBD2 (6 bases). Deletions cut 3 bases from V and 4 bases from J, with 10 bases between. Germline V lookup: CDR1 SQVTM, CDR2 ANQGSEA. The CDR3 contains 13 residues.

The DNA for the CDR3 is TGTGCCAGCAGTTCGGGCCGGGGGGCTTTCTTT. Amino acids: CASSSGRGAFF. The chain carries TRBV27 and TRBJ1-1; a weak D match, TRBD1 (5 bases). This CDR3 contains 11 residues. V gave up 4 bases and J gave up 11 bases, with 11 bases separating them. The germline V gene encodes CDR1 MNHEY and CDR2 SMNVEV (reference sequence).